The rows below give T cell receptor beta chains drawn from one sample of a study of blood T cells in healthy people across ages. One entry per CDR3 protein, called by TCRdb with MiXCR from the 5' RACE reads. Of 1.5 million to 2 million distinct CDR3 sequences listed, around half are singletons. The sample was blood. All receptors derive from a middle-aged woman in good health. CDR3s include the opening cysteine and the closing phenylalanine or tryptophan. Fields, in order: clone size, V gene, D gene, J gene, CDR3 DNA, CDR3 protein. D genes are given only for firm matches. Clone size is not always given. Where it is, it says once, few, many or a class for expanded clones.

size: .; V: TRBV19; D: .; J: TRBJ2-1; DNA: TGTGCCAGTAGTCCGGGCCTCAACCTAGCGTGGTACAATGAGCAGTTCTTC; CDR3: CASSPGLNLAWYNEQFF
size: .; V: TRBV21-1; D: .; J: TRBJ2-3; DNA: TGTGCCAGCAGCCAATTTTCCGCTGACAGGTTGGGATGGGGCACAGATACGCAGTATTTT; CDR3: CASSQFSADRLGWGTDTQYF
size: few; V: TRBV20-1; D: TRBD2; J: TRBJ2-3; DNA: TGCAGTGCTACGAGCCTAGCGGGGACCACAGATACGCAGTATTTT; CDR3: CSATSLAGTTDTQYF
size: few; V: TRBV6-6; D: .; J: TRBJ2-5; DNA: TGTGCCAGCAGAAACGTAGAGACCCAGTACTTC; CDR3: CASRNVETQYF
size: .; V: TRBV28; D: TRBD1; J: TRBJ2-1; DNA: TGTGCCAGCAGCCGACAGGGGGGCTATGAGCAGTTCTTC; CDR3: CASSRQGGYEQFF
size: once; V: TRBV6-5; D: .; J: TRBJ2-1; DNA: TGTGCCAGCAGTTACGGGTCAGCCTACAATGAGCAGTTCTTC; CDR3: CASSYGSAYNEQFF
size: .; V: TRBV6-2/TRBV6-3; D: TRBD2; J: TRBJ2-1; DNA: TGTGCCAGCACCTTTATTAGGGGGTCCGGCGGGGGGAACCACAATGAGCAGTTCTTC; CDR3: CASTFIRGSGGGNHNEQFF
size: few; V: TRBV7-9; D: TRBD1; J: TRBJ2-7; DNA: TGTGCCAGCAGCCATGGACAGGGCGGAGACGAGCAGTACTTC; CDR3: CASSHGQGGDEQYF
size: few; V: TRBV4-2; D: TRBD1; J: TRBJ1-4; DNA: TGTGCCAGCAGCCAAGATGGGACAGGGACTAATGAAAAACTGTTTTTT; CDR3: CASSQDGTGTNEKLFF
size: .; V: TRBV14; D: TRBD1; J: TRBJ2-4; DNA: TGTGCCAGCAGCCAAGGTAGACAGGGGGGAACCAAAAACATTCAGTACTTC; CDR3: CASSQGRQGGTKNIQYF
size: few; V: TRBV9; D: TRBD2; J: TRBJ2-1; DNA: TGTGCCAGCAGCGTATTTAGCGGGGGGGGCAATGAGCAGTTCTTC; CDR3: CASSVFSGGGNEQFF
size: .; V: TRBV4-2; D: .; J: TRBJ1-2; DNA: TGTGCCAGCAGCCAAGTTCTGGACAGCCCTGGTGGCGAGGATGGCTACACCTTC; CDR3: CASSQVLDSPGGEDGYTF
size: .; V: TRBV24-1; D: .; J: TRBJ2-3; DNA: TGTGCCACCAGTGATTTGGGTGTCACAGATACGCAGTATTTT; CDR3: CATSDLGVTDTQYF
size: .; V: TRBV6-9; D: TRBD2; J: TRBJ2-3; DNA: TGTACCAGCAGATCGGGGGGACCCACAGATACGCAGTATTTT; CDR3: CTSRSGGPTDTQYF